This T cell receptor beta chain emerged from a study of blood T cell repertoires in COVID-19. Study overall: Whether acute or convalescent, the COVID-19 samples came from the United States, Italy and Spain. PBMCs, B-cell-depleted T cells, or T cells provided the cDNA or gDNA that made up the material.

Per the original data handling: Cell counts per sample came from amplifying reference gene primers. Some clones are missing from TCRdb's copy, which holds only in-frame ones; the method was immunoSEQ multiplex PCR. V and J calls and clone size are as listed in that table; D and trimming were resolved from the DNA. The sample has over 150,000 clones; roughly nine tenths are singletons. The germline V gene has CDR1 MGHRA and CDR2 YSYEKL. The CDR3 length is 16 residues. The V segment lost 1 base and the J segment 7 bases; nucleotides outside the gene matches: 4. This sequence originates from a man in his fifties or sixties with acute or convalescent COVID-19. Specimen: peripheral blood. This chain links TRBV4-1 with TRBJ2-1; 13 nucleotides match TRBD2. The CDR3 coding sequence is TGCGCCAGCAGCCAAGTCACTAGCGGGAGGGGAAATGAGCAGTTCTTC. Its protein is CASSQVTSGRGNEQFF.